What follows describes a single T cell receptor (beta chain). Its antigen is not identified. The record originates from a study of cytomegalovirus exposure and HLA in healthy donors. Study conclusions and caveats: Equally common other TCR beta chains were less clonally expanded than HLA-associated ones, a later analysis found.

The PCR made use of 60 Vbeta and 13 Jbeta primers. Sequencing was performed with immunoSEQ multiplex PCR; in TCRdb, only in-frame clones are kept and a portion is missing. This table lists approximately 110,000 clones. From germline, CDR1 is MNHNY and CDR2 SVGAGI (reference sequence). Deletions cut 6 bases from V and 8 bases from J, with 7 bases between. This CDR3 comprises 10 residues. Among the donors, all were healthy bone marrow donors. The chain joins TRBV6-6 to TRBJ1-2; D gene ambiguous. Sequenced material: PBMCs. This receptor was identified in a man aged 18 to 30 in good health and CMV-seronegative. CDR3 protein: CASSREGYTF. The DNA of the CDR3 is TGTGCCAGCAGCCGAGAGGGCTACACCTTC.